This T cell receptor (beta chain) was documented in a study of blood T cell repertoires in COVID-19. The V gene's germline CDR1 is SGHTA and CDR2 FQGNSA. The V segment lost 5 bases and the J segment 5 bases; nucleotides outside the gene matches: 4. The CDR3 totals 14 residues. Notes on this clone: Within the sample, other DNA sequences also encode this same CDR3.

Sequenced by immunoSEQ multiplex PCR; TCRdb stores in-frame clones only, minus some. The table includes hundreds of thousands of clones, 80% to 90% detected once. Sample: peripheral blood. This chain joins TRBV7-2 and TRBJ1-1; TRBD1 aligns across 11 bases. The sequence derives from a woman in her forties or fifties with COVID-19, enrolled during active disease. CDR3 DNA sequence: TGTGCCAGCAGCCGGGACAGGGGGTTTACTGAAGCTTTCTTT. Translation: CASSRDRGFTEAFF.